What follows is one T cell receptor beta chain and its context. What it recognizes is unknown. Sequencing was designed to attain a depth spanning 1 in 200,000 to 1 in 1 million T cells. TCRdb's table, derived via immunoSEQ multiplex PCR, lists solely in-frame clones and lacks some. The sample shows some 150,000 clones, roughly three quarters of them seen only once. The sample is drawn from a study of cytotoxic CD8 clonotypes in ibrutinib-treated CLL. The study, taken as a whole, reports: Contraction or stability on treatment was seen for public clonotypes, which were uncommon.

CDR1 is MNHEY, CDR2 SVGAGI, per germline. The CDR3 has 14 amino acids. The V end lost 0 bases, the J end lost 4 bases, and 9 bases lay between the germline ends. The sequence came from a human donor with chronic lymphocytic leukemia. V and J are TRBV6-5 and TRBJ1-2, with a tentative D call TRBD1 (5 bases). Sequenced here: PBMCs, sampled after 12 months of ibrutinib treatment. The CDR3 region is CASSYSDNGYGYTF. The DNA of the CDR3 is TGTGCCAGCAGTTACTCGGACAATGGCTATGGCTACACCTTC.